This is a list of T cell receptor beta chains from one sample in a study of blood T cell repertoires in COVID-19. TCRdb's table, derived via immunoSEQ multiplex PCR, lists solely in-frame clones and lacks some. The sample carries approximately 250,000 clones, around 89% recorded once. The sample was PBMCs or T cells enriched from blood (not recorded which). These receptors all stem from a woman under 40 who had recovered from COVID-19. Each CDR3 is given with its conserved first and last residue. D genes are given only for firm matches. Clone size is given for some rows only: seen once, a few or many times, or a class if the clone is expanded.

>.|14|.|TRBJ2-3|TRBV5-1
CASSNVGRPDTQYF
TGCGCCAGCAGCAACGTGGGGCGCCCAGATACGCAGTATTTT
>TRBD1|14|.|TRBJ2-1|TRBV6-5
CASSYLQGMDEQFF
TGTGCCAGCAGCTACCTACAGGGGATGGATGAGCAGTTCTTC
>.|16|.|TRBJ1-1|TRBV5-4
CASSLYRGSYVTEAFF
TGTGCCAGCAGCTTGTATCGGGGGTCTTATGTGACTGAAGCTTTCTTT
>.|15|.|TRBJ1-2|TRBV5-3
CARRGWGEHAYGYTF
TGTGCCAGAAGGGGTTGGGGGGAGCACGCCTATGGCTACACCTTC
>.|15|.|TRBJ1-3|TRBV4-2
CASSQDPGLGNTIYF
TGTGCCAGCAGCCAAGATCCGGGGTTAGGAAACACCATATATTTT
>.|13|.|TRBJ2-1|TRBV7-2
CASSSTKNEYLFF
TGTGCCAGCAGCTCAACGAAGAACGAGTATTTGTTCTTC
>TRBD1|16|.|TRBJ2-2|TRBV30
CAWSVLLQGARGELFF
TGTGCCTGGAGTGTACTGCTACAGGGGGCGAGGGGGGAGCTGTTTTTT
>TRBD1|14|.|TRBJ1-5|TRBV19
CASSILTGGQPQHF
TGTGCCAGTAGTATATTGACAGGGGGTCAGCCCCAGCATTTT
>TRBD1|14|.|TRBJ2-1|TRBV9
CASSVEQGATEQFF
TGTGCCAGCAGCGTAGAGCAGGGGGCTACTGAGCAGTTCTTC
>TRBD2|17|.|TRBJ2-5|TRBV11-3
CASSLGVAGGPQETQYF
TGTGCCAGCAGCTTAGGGGTAGCGGGAGGGCCTCAAGAGACCCAGTACTTC
>.|14|.|TRBJ2-3|TRBV6-5
CASRLAFSTDTQYF
TGTGCCAGCAGGCTAGCGTTTAGCACAGATACGCAGTATTTT
>.|12|.|TRBJ1-2|TRBV2
CASSKGVRGYTF
TGTGCCAGCAGTAAGGGGGTTAGGGGTTACACCTTC
>TRBD2|17|.|TRBJ2-3|TRBV7-8
CASSQGLAGTFSGTQYF
TGTGCCAGCAGCCAGGGACTAGCGGGGACGTTCTCGGGGACGCAGTATTTT
>.|15|.|TRBJ1-2|TRBV16
CASSQGRGRNYGYTF
TGTGCCAGCAGCCAAGGTCGAGGGCGGAACTATGGCTACACCTTC
>.|12|.|TRBJ1-5|TRBV19
CATRTAPGPQHF
TGTGCCACCCGGACAGCCCCGGGGCCCCAGCATTTT
>.|12|.|TRBJ2-2|TRBV27
CASSLSPGELFF
TGTGCCAGCAGTTTGAGCCCCGGGGAGCTGTTTTTT
>.|14|.|TRBJ2-3|TRBV15
CATSRPVEGVTQYF
TGTGCCACCAGCAGACCGGTCGAAGGGGTTACGCAGTATTTT
>.|13|.|TRBJ1-2|TRBV30
CAWSVGVDYGYTF
TGTGCCTGGAGTGTCGGGGTAGACTATGGCTACACCTTC
>TRBD1|16|once|TRBJ2-5|TRBV19
CASSFNRQGIRKTQYF
TGTGCCAGTAGCTTCAACCGACAGGGGATTAGGAAGACCCAGTACTTC
>.|14|.|TRBJ2-1|TRBV9
CASSVDLSSSEQFF
TGTGCCAGCAGCGTAGACCTGTCGAGTAGTGAGCAGTTCTTC
>TRBD2|14|.|TRBJ2-1|TRBV11-3
CASSSGGAQDEQFF
TGTGCCAGCAGCTCGGGGGGGGCGCAGGATGAGCAGTTCTTC
>TRBD2|14|few|TRBJ2-1|TRBV28
CASSWSGRKNEQFF
TGTGCCAGCAGTTGGAGCGGGAGGAAAAATGAGCAGTTCTTC
>TRBD1|17|.|TRBJ2-7|TRBV2
CASTEPTGPDTSYEQYF
TGTGCCAGCACAGAGCCGACAGGGCCCGATACCTCCTACGAGCAGTACTTC
>.|16|.|TRBJ1-1|TRBV4-1
CASSQDQGQRNTEAFF
TGCGCCAGCAGCCAAGATCAAGGACAGAGGAACACTGAAGCTTTCTTT
>TRBD1|14|.|TRBJ2-3|TRBV7-2
CASSFDRGTDTQYF
TGTGCCAGCAGCTTCGACAGGGGCACAGATACGCAGTATTTT
>.|13|.|TRBJ1-2|TRBV4-3
CASSQGREYGYTF
TGCGCCAGCAGCCAAGGGCGGGAATATGGCTACACCTTC
>.|12|.|TRBJ1-2|TRBV9
CASSAQFYGYTF
TGTGCCAGCAGCGCCCAATTCTATGGCTACACCTTC
>.|17|once|TRBJ1-5|TRBV19
CASRTRTDLYSNQPQHF
TGTGCCAGTAGAACTCGGACAGACCTATATAGCAATCAGCCCCAGCATTTT
>.|14|.|TRBJ2-7|TRBV19
CASSNFMGAHEQYF
TGTGCCAGTAGTAATTTTATGGGGGCCCACGAGCAGTACTTC
>TRBD1|16|once|TRBJ1-3|TRBV19
CASSSGTGYSGNTIYF
TGTGCCAGTAGTTCCGGGACAGGCTACTCTGGAAACACCATATATTTT
>TRBD1|13|.|TRBJ2-7|TRBV7-9
CASNRGQLYEQYF
TGTGCCAGCAACAGGGGTCAGCTCTACGAGCAGTACTTC
>TRBD2|14|.|TRBJ2-1|TRBV3-1/TRBV3-2
CASSQEAGGLEQFF
TGTGCCAGCAGCCAAGAGGCGGGAGGGCTTGAGCAGTTCTTC
>TRBD2|18|.|TRBJ2-3|TRBV9
CASSVMAPTSGSTDTQYF
TGTGCCAGCAGCGTAATGGCCCCGACTAGCGGTAGCACAGATACGCAGTATTTT
>TRBD1|16|.|TRBJ2-1|TRBV10-3
CAISDSTGGPYNEQFF
TGTGCCATCAGTGATTCCACAGGGGGGCCTTACAATGAGCAGTTCTTC
>.|10|.|TRBJ1-2|TRBV30
CALRGGGYTF
TGTGCCTTAAGAGGGGGTGGCTACACCTTC
>TRBD2|18|.|TRBJ2-1|TRBV19
CASTPRTSGNRRFDEQFF
TGTGCCAGTACCCCTCGGACTAGCGGGAATAGGCGTTTCGATGAGCAGTTCTTC
>.|13|.|TRBJ2-7|TRBV7-3
CASSPRPSYEQYF
TGTGCCAGCAGCCCCAGGCCGTCCTACGAGCAGTACTTC
>.|18|few|TRBJ1-4|TRBV7-9
CASSFSPTAGATNEKLFF
TGTGCCAGCAGCTTTAGCCCCACCGCGGGAGCAACTAATGAAAAACTGTTTTTT
>.|14|.|TRBJ2-3|TRBV7-2
CASSPDYGADTQYF
TGTGCCAGCAGCCCGGACTATGGTGCAGATACGCAGTATTTT
>TRBD1|17|.|TRBJ1-1|TRBV29-1
CSASLGTGYSVNTEAFF
TGCAGCGCCTCCCTTGGGACAGGGTATTCGGTGAACACTGAAGCTTTCTTT
>.|12|.|TRBJ1-3|TRBV7-2
CASSFASDTIYF
TGTGCCAGCAGCTTCGCCTCGGACACCATATATTTT
>TRBD2|17|once|TRBJ2-3|TRBV19
CASSIGTSGTYTDTQYF
TGTGCCAGTAGTATTGGGACTAGCGGGACCTACACAGATACGCAGTATTTT
>TRBD1|14|.|TRBJ1-2|TRBV30
CAWRPPGQGYGYTF
TGTGCCTGGAGACCCCCGGGACAGGGGTATGGCTACACCTTC
>TRBD1|16|few|TRBJ2-3|TRBV2
CASRRQGIRSTDTQYF
TGTGCCAGCAGAAGACAGGGAATAAGGAGCACAGATACGCAGTATTTT
>.|13|.|TRBJ1-5|TRBV6-2/TRBV6-3
CASSYGPNQPQHF
TGTGCCAGCAGTTACGGGCCGAATCAGCCCCAGCATTTT
>.|15|.|TRBJ1-3|TRBV5-1
CASSLDRVSGNTIYF
TGCGCCAGCAGCTTGGACAGGGTCTCTGGAAACACCATATATTTT
>TRBD2|15|.|TRBJ2-2|TRBV30
CAWIGTSGSAGELFF
TGTGCATGGATCGGGACTAGCGGGAGCGCCGGGGAGCTGTTTTTT
>.|21|.|TRBJ1-1|TRBV15
CATSRDLPPITSRPRNTEAFF
TGTGCCACCAGCAGAGATCTCCCCCCGATTACGTCCCGACCTAGGAACACTGAAGCTTTCTTT
>.|16|.|TRBJ1-1|TRBV27
CASSFSSGGFGTEAFF
TGTGCCAGCAGTTTCTCTTCGGGGGGCTTCGGCACTGAAGCTTTCTTT
>TRBD1|15|.|TRBJ2-1|TRBV19
CASKTQGPAYNEQFF
TGTGCCAGTAAAACACAGGGGCCGGCCTACAATGAGCAGTTCTTC
>.|15|.|TRBJ1-1|TRBV10-3
CAISDGGNSNTEAFF
TGTGCCATCAGTGACGGGGGGAACTCGAACACTGAAGCTTTCTTT
>TRBD1|18|.|TRBJ2-3|TRBV7-2
CASSRELSGTGNTDTQYF
TGTGCCAGCAGCCGTGAATTATCCGGGACAGGGAACACAGATACGCAGTATTTT
>TRBD1|17|.|TRBJ2-3|TRBV27
CASSFQNPGQGSDTQYF
TGTGCCAGCAGTTTCCAAAATCCGGGACAGGGATCAGATACGCAGTATTTT
>.|11|.|TRBJ1-1|TRBV20-1
CSAGQPNEAFF
TGCAGCGCAGGACAGCCTAATGAAGCTTTCTTT
>.|13|.|TRBJ1-5|TRBV5-6
CASSTGGNQPQHF
TGTGCCAGCAGCACTGGGGGGAATCAGCCCCAGCATTTT
>TRBD1|14|.|TRBJ1-4|TRBV19
CASRPGQGGEKLFF
TGTGCCAGTCGACCGGGACAGGGAGGAGAAAAACTGTTTTTT
>TRBD2|16|.|TRBJ2-2|TRBV3-1/TRBV3-2
CASSQGLAVNTGELFF
TGTGCCAGCAGCCAGGGGCTAGCGGTGAACACCGGGGAGCTGTTTTTT
>.|16|.|TRBJ1-4|TRBV30
CAWSVLGRATNEKLFF
TGTGCCTGGAGTGTACTTGGCAGGGCAACTAATGAAAAACTGTTTTTT
>TRBD1|16|.|TRBJ1-2|TRBV9
CASSAGQVAANYGYTF
TGTGCCAGCAGCGCCGGACAGGTCGCGGCCAACTATGGCTACACCTTC